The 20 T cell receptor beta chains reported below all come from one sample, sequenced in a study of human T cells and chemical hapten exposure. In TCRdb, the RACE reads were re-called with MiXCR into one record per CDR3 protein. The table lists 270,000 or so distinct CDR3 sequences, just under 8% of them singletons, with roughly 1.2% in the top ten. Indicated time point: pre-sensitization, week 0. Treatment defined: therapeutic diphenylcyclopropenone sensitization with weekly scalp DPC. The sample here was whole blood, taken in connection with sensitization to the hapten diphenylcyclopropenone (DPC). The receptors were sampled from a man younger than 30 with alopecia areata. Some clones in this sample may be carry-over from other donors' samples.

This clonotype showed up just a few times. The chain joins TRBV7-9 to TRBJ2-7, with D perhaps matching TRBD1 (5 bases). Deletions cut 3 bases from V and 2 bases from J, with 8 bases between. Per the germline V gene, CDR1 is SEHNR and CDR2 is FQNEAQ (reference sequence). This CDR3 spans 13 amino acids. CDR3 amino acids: CASSLGHTYEQYV. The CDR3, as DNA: TGTGCCAGCAGCTTGGGGCACACCTACGAGCAGTACGTC.

CDR3 nucleotides: TGTGCCAGCTCACCAGAGACAGCCCGCACAGATACGCAGTATTTT. As protein: CASSPETARTDTQYF. The V call is TRBV18, the J call TRBJ2-3; possible D gene TRBD1, 5 bases. Trimming took off 2 bases at V and 1 base at J, with 10 bases between the two ends. The CDR3 spans 15 residues. Germline lookup yields CDR1 KGHSH and CDR2 LQKENI.

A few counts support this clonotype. Here the CDR3 DNA reads TGCAGTGGTTATCGTGGCACCGGGGAGCTGTTTTTT. It translates to CSGYRGTGELFF. The J gene is TRBJ2-2, the V gene TRBV20-1; D call uncertain. Trimming cost V 7 bases and J 4 bases, with 10 bases left between them. Germline V gives CDR1 DFQATT, CDR2 SNEGSKA (reference sequence). This CDR3 contains 12 residues.

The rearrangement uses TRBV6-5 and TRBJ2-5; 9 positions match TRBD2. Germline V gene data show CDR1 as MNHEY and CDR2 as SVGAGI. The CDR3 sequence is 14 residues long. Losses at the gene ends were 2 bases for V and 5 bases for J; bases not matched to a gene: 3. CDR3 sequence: CASSYLGLAETQYF. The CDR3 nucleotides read TGTGCCAGCAGTTACCTTGGACTAGCGGAGACCCAGTACTTC.

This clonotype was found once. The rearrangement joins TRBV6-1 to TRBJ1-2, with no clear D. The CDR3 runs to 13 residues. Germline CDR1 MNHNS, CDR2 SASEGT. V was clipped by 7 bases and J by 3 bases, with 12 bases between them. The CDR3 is CASMAQQDYGYTF. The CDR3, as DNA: TGTGCCAGCATGGCGCAGCAGGACTATGGCTACACCTTC.

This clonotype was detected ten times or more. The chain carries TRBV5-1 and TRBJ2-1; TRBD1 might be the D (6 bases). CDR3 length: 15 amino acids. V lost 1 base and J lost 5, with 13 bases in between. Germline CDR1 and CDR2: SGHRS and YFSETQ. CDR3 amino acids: CASSLRNNRDNEQFF. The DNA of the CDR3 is TGCGCCAGCAGCTTGAGGAATAACAGGGACAATGAGCAGTTCTTC.

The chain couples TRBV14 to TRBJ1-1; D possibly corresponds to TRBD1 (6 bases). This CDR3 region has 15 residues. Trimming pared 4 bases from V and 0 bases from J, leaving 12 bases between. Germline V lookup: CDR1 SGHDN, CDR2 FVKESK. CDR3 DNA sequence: TGTGCCAGCAGCCGAGGGGGACTTTTGAACACTGAAGCTTTCTTT. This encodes CASSRGGLLNTEAFF.

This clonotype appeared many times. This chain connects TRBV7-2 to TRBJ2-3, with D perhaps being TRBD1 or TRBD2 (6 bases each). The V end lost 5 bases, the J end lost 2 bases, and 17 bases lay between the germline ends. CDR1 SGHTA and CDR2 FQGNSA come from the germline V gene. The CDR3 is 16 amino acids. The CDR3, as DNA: TGTGCCAGCAGCCGAGTGGGGGGCCAGTACACAGATACGCAGTATTTT. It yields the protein CASSRVGGQYTDTQYF.

CDR3 region: CASSMLMGTEAFF. The CDR3, as DNA: TGTGCCAGCAGCATGCTGATGGGTACTGAAGCTTTCTTT. This chain links TRBV5-6 with TRBJ1-1; D unclear. Germline CDR1 is SGHDT and CDR2 is YYEEEE. This CDR3 has 13 amino acids. V was pared by 4 bases and J by 5 bases, with 12 bases between.

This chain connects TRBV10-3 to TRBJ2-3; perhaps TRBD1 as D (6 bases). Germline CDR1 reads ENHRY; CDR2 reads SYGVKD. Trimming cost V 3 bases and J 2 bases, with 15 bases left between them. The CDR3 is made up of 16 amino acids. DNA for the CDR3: TGTGCCATCAGTGACCCCCGGGACATTTCCACAGATACGCAGTATTTT. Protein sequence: CAISDPRDISTDTQYF.

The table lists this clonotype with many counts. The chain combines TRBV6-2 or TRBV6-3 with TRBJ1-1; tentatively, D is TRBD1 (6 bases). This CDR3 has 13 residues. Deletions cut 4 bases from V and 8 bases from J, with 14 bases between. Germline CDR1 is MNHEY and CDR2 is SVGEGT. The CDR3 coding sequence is TGTGCCAGCAGTTCAGAGGGGGGAACCGAAGCTTTCTTT. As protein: CASSSEGGTEAFF.

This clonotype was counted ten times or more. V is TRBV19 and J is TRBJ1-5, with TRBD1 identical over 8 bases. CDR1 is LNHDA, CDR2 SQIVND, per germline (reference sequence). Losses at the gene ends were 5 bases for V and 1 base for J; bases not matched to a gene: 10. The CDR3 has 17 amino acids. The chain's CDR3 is CASSVLTGVASNQPQHF. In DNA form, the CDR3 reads TGTGCCAGTAGTGTCCTGACAGGGGTGGCGAGCAATCAGCCCCAGCATTTT.

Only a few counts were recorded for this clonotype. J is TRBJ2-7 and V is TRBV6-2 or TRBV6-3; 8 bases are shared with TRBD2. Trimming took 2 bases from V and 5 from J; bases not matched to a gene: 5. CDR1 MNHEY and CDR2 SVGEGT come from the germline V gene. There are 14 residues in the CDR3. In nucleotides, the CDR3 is TGTGCCAGCAGTTACCAGCGGGGGCACGACGAGCAGTACTTC. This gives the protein CASSYQRGHDEQYF.

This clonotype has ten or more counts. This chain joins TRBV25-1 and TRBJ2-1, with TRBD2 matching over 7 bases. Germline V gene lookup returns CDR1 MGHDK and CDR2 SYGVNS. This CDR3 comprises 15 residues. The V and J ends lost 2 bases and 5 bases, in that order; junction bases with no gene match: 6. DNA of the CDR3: TGTGCCAGCAGTGAAGGGTTAGCGGGTAACAATGAGCAGTTCTTC. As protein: CASSEGLAGNNEQFF.

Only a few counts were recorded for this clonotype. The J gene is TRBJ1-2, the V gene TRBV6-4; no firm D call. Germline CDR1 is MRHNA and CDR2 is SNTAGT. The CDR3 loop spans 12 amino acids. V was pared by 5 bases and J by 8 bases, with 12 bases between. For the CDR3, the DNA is TGTGCCAGCAGTTTTGACGGACTCGGCTACACCTTC. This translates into CASSFDGLGYTF.

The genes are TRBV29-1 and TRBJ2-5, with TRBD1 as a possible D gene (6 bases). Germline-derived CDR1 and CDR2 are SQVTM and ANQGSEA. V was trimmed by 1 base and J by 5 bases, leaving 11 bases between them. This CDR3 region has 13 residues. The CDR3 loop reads CSVEGTDLETQYF. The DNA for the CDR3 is TGCAGCGTTGAAGGGACAGACTTGGAGACCCAGTACTTC.

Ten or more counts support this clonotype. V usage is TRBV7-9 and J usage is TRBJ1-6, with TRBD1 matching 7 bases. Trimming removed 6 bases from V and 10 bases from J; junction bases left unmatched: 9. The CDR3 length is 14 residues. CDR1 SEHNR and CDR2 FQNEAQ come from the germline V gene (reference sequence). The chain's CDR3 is CASRPDREKSPLHF. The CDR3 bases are TGTGCCAGCAGACCCGACAGGGAAAAATCACCCCTCCACTTT.

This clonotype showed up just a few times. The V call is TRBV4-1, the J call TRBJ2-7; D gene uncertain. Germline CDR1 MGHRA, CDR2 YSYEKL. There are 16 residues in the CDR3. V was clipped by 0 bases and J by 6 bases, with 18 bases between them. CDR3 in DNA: TGCGCCAGCAGCCAAGATCTCGGCGGTGTCCTGGGCGAGCAGTACTTC. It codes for CASSQDLGGVLGEQYF.

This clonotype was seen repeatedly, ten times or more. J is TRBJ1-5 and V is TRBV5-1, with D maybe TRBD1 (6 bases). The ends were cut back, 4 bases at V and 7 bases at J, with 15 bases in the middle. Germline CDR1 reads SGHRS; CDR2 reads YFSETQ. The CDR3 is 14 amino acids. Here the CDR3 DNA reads TGCGCCAGCAGCGCACTACAGGGAGCCCAGCCCCAGCATTTT. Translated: CASSALQGAQPQHF.

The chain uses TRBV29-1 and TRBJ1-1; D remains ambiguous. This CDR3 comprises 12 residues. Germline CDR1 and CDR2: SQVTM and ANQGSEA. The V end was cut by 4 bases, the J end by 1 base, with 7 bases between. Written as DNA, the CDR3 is TGCAGCGTTGTGGAGGGGAACACTGAAGCTTTCTTT. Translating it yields CSVVEGNTEAFF. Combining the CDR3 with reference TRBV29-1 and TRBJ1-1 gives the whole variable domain SAVISQKPSRDICQRGTSLTIQCQVDSQVTMMFWYRQQPGQSLTLIATANQGSEATYESGFVIDKFPISRPNLTFSTLTVSNMSPEDSSIYLCSVVEGNTEAFFGQGTRLTVV.